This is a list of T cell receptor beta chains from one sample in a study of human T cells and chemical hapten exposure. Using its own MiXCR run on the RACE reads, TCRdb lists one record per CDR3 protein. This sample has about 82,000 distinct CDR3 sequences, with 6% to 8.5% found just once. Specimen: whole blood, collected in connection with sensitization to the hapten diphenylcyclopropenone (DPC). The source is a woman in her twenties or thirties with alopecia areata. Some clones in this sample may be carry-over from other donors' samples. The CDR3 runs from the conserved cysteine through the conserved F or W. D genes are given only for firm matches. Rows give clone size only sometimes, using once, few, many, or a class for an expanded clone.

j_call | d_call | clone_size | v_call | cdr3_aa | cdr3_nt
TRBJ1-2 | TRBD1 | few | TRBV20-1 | CSARGTGGLLYGYTF | TGCAGTGCTAGAGGGACAGGGGGCCTCCTCTATGGCTACACCTTC
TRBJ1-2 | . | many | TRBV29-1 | CSVGSRKGYTF | TGCAGCGTTGGTTCCCGGAAGGGCTACACCTTC
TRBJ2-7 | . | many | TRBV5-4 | CATGQTNEQYF | TGTGCCACCGGCCAGACTAATGAGCAGTACTTC
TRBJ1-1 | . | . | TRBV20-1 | CSARDPGLTEAFF | TGCAGTGCTAGAGACCCTGGACTAACTGAAGCTTTCTTT
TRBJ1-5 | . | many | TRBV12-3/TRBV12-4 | CASSFGWSNQPQHF | TGTGCCAGCAGTTTTGGGTGGAGCAATCAGCCCCAGCATTTT
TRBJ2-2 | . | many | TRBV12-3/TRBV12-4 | CASSDITGELFF | TGTGCCAGCAGCGATATTACCGGGGAGCTGTTTTTT
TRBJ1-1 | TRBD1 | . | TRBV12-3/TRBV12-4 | CASSRQGLNTEAFF | TGTGCCAGCTCCCGACAGGGGCTGAACACTGAAGCTTTCTTT
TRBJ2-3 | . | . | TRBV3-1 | CASSQGASPDTQYF | TGTGCCAGCAGCCAAGGCGCTAGCCCAGATACGCAGTATTTT
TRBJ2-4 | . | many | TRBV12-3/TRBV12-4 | CASSSGPRGNIQYF | TGTGCCAGCAGTTCCGGGCCCCGAGGGAACATTCAGTACTTC
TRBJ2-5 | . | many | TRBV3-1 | CASSQVPGARETQYF | TGTGCCAGCAGCCAAGTCCCGGGGGCCCGAGAGACCCAGTACTTC
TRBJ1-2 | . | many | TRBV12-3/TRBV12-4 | CASSFPGIHGYTF | TGTGCCAGCAGTTTCCCGGGGATCCATGGCTACACCTTC
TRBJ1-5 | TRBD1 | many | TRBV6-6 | CASRDRGQSNQPQHF | TGTGCCAGCAGGGACAGGGGACAAAGCAATCAGCCCCAGCATTTT
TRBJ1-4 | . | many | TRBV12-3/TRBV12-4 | CASRDNEKLFF | TGTGCCAGCAGAGACAATGAAAAACTGTTTTTT
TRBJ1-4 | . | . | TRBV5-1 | CASSQTKRQGSTNEKLFF | TGCGCCAGCAGCCAAACGAAGCGGCAGGGATCAACTAATGAAAAACTGTTTTTT
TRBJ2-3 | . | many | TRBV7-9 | CASSLVGVGTQYF | TGTGCCAGCAGCTTAGTAGGGGTAGGCACGCAGTATTTT
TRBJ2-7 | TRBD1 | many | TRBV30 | CAWRAGQGTYEQYF | TGTGCCTGGAGAGCGGGACAGGGGACCTACGAGCAGTACTTC
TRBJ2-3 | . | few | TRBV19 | CASSIGTKPTRDTQYF | TGTGCCAGTAGTATAGGTACCAAACCAACACGAGATACGCAGTATTTT
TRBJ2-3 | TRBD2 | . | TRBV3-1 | CASSHEPPAGDTQYF | TGTGCCAGCAGCCATGAACCCCCAGCGGGGGATACGCAGTATTTT
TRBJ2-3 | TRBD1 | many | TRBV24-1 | CATSGGGKTDTQYF | TGTGCCACCAGTGGAGGGGGCAAGACAGATACGCAGTATTTT
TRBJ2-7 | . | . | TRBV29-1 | CSVAGQLYEQYF | TGCAGCGTTGCAGGACAGTTGTACGAGCAGTACTTC
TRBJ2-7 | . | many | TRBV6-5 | CASSYSIYLSYEQYF | TGTGCCAGCAGTTACTCGATATACCTCTCCTACGAGCAGTACTTC
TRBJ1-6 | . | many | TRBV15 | CATSRDKWGSPLHF | TGTGCCACCAGCAGAGATAAGTGGGGTTCACCCCTCCACTTT
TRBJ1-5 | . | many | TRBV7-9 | CASSMNPDSNQPQHF | TGTGCCAGCAGCATGAACCCGGATAGCAATCAGCCCCAGCATTTT
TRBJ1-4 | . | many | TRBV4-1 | CASSQAGVTTNEKLFF | TGCGCCAGCAGCCAGGCAGGGGTTACAACTAATGAAAAACTGTTTTTT
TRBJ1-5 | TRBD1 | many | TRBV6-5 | CASSQDRGPYQPQHF | TGTGCCAGCAGTCAAGACAGGGGGCCGTATCAGCCCCAGCATTTT
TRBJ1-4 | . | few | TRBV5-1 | CATADRPNEKLFF | TGCGCCACCGCCGACAGGCCTAATGAAAAACTGTTTTTT
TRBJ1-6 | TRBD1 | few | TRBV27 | CASSLDRGGSPLHF | TGTGCCAGCAGTTTGGACAGGGGTGGCTCACCCCTCCACTTT
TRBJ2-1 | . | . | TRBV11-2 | CASSLARDPLGNEQFF | TGTGCCAGCAGCTTAGCCCGGGACCCCCTAGGGAATGAGCAGTTCTTC
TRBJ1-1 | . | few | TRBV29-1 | CSVDAREGGEAFF | TGCAGCGTTGATGCCAGGGAGGGCGGTGAAGCTTTCTTT
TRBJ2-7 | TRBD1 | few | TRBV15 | CATSRDLRGQGEDEQYF | TGTGCCACCAGCAGAGATCTCCGGGGACAGGGGGAAGACGAGCAGTACTTC
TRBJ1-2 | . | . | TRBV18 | CASSPPGTYGYTF | TGTGCCAGCTCACCCCCGGGAACCTATGGCTACACCTTC
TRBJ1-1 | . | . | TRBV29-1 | CSVEGLGRKGWRTEAFF | TGCAGCGTTGAAGGACTCGGTAGGAAGGGGTGGAGAACTGAAGCTTTCTTT
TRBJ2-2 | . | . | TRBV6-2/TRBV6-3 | CASSYAGNSRTGELFF | TGTGCCAGCAGTTACGCGGGGAATTCACGCACCGGGGAGCTGTTTTTT
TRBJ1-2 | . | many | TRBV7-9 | CASSLDGGSYGYTF | TGTGCCAGCAGCTTAGATGGGGGGAGCTATGGCTACACCTTC
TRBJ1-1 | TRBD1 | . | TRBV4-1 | CATRRAGGLNTEAFF | TGCGCCACCAGAAGGGCAGGGGGTCTGAACACTGAAGCTTTCTTT
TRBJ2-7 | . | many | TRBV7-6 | CASSFSPTYEQYF | TGTGCCAGCAGCTTTTCCCCGACCTACGAGCAGTACTTC
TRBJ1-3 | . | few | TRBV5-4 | CASSFSASSGNTIYF | TGTGCCAGCAGCTTTAGTGCATCCTCTGGAAACACCATATATTTT
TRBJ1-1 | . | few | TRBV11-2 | CASSKRGVGMNTEAFF | TGTGCCAGCAGCAAGAGGGGGGTAGGGATGAACACTGAAGCTTTCTTT
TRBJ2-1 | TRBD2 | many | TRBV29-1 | CSVWTSGGVEQFF | TGCAGCGTTTGGACTAGCGGGGGAGTTGAGCAGTTCTTC
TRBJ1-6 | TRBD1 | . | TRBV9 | CASGDRDYGSSPLHF | TGTGCCAGCGGAGACAGGGACTATGGGTCTTCACCCCTCCACTTT
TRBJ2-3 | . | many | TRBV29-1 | CSVIPGPSDTQYF | TGCAGCGTTATCCCGGGGCCCTCAGATACGCAGTATTTT
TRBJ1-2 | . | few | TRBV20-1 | CSARDSGGPYYGYTF | TGCAGTGCTAGAGATTCCGGGGGCCCCTACTATGGCTACACCTTC
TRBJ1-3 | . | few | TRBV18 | CASSLSAGSSSGNTIYF | TGTGCCAGCTCACTCTCGGCAGGCTCTTCCTCTGGAAACACCATATATTTT
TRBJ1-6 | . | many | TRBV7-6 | CASSLQANSPLHF | TGTGCCAGCAGCTTACAGGCTAATTCACCCCTCCACTTT
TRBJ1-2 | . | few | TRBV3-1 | CASSQGGVLLANYGYTF | TGTGCCAGCAGCCAAGGGGGCGTCCTCTTAGCTAACTATGGCTACACCTTC
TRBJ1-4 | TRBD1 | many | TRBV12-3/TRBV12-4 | CASSFLGTGWNEKLFF | TGTGCCAGCAGTTTTCTCGGGACAGGGTGGAATGAAAAACTGTTTTTT
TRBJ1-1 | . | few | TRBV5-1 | CASSLSTTSTEAFF | TGCGCCAGCAGCTTGAGTACTACGAGCACTGAAGCTTTCTTT
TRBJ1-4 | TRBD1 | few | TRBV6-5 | CASSYSDRGNEKLFF | TGTGCCAGCAGTTACTCGGACAGGGGTAATGAAAAACTGTTTTTT
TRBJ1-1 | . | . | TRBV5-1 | CASSPPGWNGGNTEAFF | TGCGCCAGCAGCCCCCCTGGGTGGAATGGGGGGAACACTGAAGCTTTCTTT
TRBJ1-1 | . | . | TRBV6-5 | CASSSLSVLDPRGFQAFF | TGTGCCAGCAGTTCCCTCTCTGTCCTAGACCCGCGGGGTTTTCAAGCTTTCTTT
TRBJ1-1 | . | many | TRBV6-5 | CASSLRSPGYEAFF | TGTGCCAGCAGCCTGAGGTCCCCCGGGTATGAAGCTTTCTTT
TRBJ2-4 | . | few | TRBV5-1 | CASSLEEAKNIQYF | TGCGCCAGCAGCTTGGAAGAAGCCAAAAACATTCAGTACTTC
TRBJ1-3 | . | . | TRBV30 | CAWSSGGSGNTIYF | TGTGCCTGGAGTTCGGGGGGGTCTGGAAACACCATATATTTT
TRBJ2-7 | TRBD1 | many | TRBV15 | CATSSGQGRVEQYF | TGTGCCACCAGCAGCGGACAGGGAAGGGTCGAGCAGTACTTC